These 32 T cell receptor beta chains share one sample of origin, sequenced in a study of shared T cell receptors in the human thymus. Measured with immunoSEQ multiplex PCR; TCRdb has only the in-frame clones, and not every one. The sample contains hundreds of thousands of clones, around 87% of which appear only once. These same data were also listed under a study on human thymus T cells.

Material: thymocytes. These receptors were collected from a boy younger than two with a congenital heart defect.

This chain uses TRBV9 with TRBJ2-7, with TRBD1 matching 10 bases. Germline trimming cut 0 bases from V and 5 bases from J; bases unmatched to any gene: 8. CDR1 is SGDLS, CDR2 YYNGEE, per germline. The CDR3 has 16 residues. CDR3 bases: TGTGCCAGCAGCGTAGTAGGGGACAGGGGTGGCGACGAGCAGTACTTC. This translates into CASSVVGDRGGDEQYF. The full variable domain, completed using reference TRBV9 and TRBJ2-7, is DSGVTQTPKHLITATGQRVTLRCSPRSGDLSVYWYQQSLDQGLQFLIQYYNGEERAKGNILERFSAQQFPDLHSELNLSSLELGDSALYFCASSVVGDRGGDEQYFGPGTRLTVT.

The V and J genes are TRBV28 and TRBJ1-5; a possible D gene is TRBD1 (5 bases). The germline CDR1 and CDR2 sequences are MDHEN and SYDVKM. This CDR3 has 14 amino acids. V was cut by 6 bases and J by 5 bases, with 14 bases left in between. CDR3 amino acids: CASRKGLIDQPQHF. In nucleotides, the CDR3 is TGTGCCAGCAGAAAGGGACTGATCGATCAGCCCCAGCATTTT. The full variable domain, completed using reference TRBV28 and TRBJ1-5, is DVKVTQSSRYLVKRTGEKVFLECVQDMDHENMFWYRQDPGLGLRLIYFSYDVKMKEKGDIPEGYSVSREKKERFSLILESASTNQTSMYLCASRKGLIDQPQHFGDGTRLSIL.

The chain carries TRBV7-6 and TRBJ2-7; D call uncertain. V was pared by 2 bases and J by 0 bases, with 14 bases between. Germline CDR1 SGHVS, CDR2 FNYEAQ. The CDR3 covers 16 residues. The CDR3 here is CASSLSVEQSSYEQYF. Here the CDR3 DNA reads TGTGCCAGCAGCTTAAGTGTGGAACAGAGCTCCTACGAGCAGTACTTC.

CDR3 protein: CASSSYRLLNTEAFF. The CDR3 DNA sequence: TGTGCCAGCAGTTCATACAGGCTTTTGAACACTGAAGCTTTCTTT. V is TRBV28 and J is TRBJ1-1; D possibly corresponds to TRBD1 (5 bases). Germline CDR1 is MDHEN and CDR2 is SYDVKM. The CDR3 is made up of 15 amino acids. V lost 4 bases to trimming and J lost 0 bases, with 12 bases between them.

The chain carries TRBV2 and TRBJ2-3; 12 positions agree with TRBD2. Losses at the gene ends were 5 bases for V and 1 base for J; bases not matched to a gene: 4. Germline values: CDR1 SNHLY, CDR2 FYNNEI. The CDR3 covers 16 residues. CDR3 DNA sequence: TGTGCCAGCAGTAAGGGACTAGCGGGCGGCACAGATACGCAGTATTTT. It codes for CASSKGLAGGTDTQYF.

The V gene is TRBV9, the J gene TRBJ2-1; 7 bases match TRBD2. The CDR3 has 18 amino acids. The V gene's germline CDR1 is SGDLS and CDR2 YYNGEE. V lost 3 bases and J lost 3; bases outside the gene matches: 15. CDR3 nucleotides: TGTGCCAGCAGCGCGAATCCCATAGGGCAGCGGGACTACAATGAGCAGTTCTTC. Translated, it gives CASSANPIGQRDYNEQFF. The variable domain in full, completed from reference TRBV9 and TRBJ2-1, reads DSGVTQTPKHLITATGQRVTLRCSPRSGDLSVYWYQQSLDQGLQFLIQYYNGEERAKGNILERFSAQQFPDLHSELNLSSLELGDSALYFCASSANPIGQRDYNEQFFGPGTRLTVL.

This chain links TRBV7-2 with TRBJ1-5; 8 positions match TRBD1. CDR1 and CDR2 (germline): SGHTA, FQGNSA. J was trimmed by 4 bases and V by 5 bases; bases with no gene match: 4. CDR3 length: 14 residues. CDR3 protein: CASSARTGNQPQHF. In DNA form, the CDR3 reads TGTGCCAGCAGCGCCCGGACAGGGAATCAGCCCCAGCATTTT.

The rearrangement links TRBV9 to TRBJ2-3, with D unresolved. Germline CDR1 reads SGDLS; CDR2 reads YYNGEE. Trimming took 0 bases from V and 1 from J, leaving 15 bases between them. This CDR3 spans 17 amino acids. The CDR3 region is CASSVDGIAWGTDTQYF. The CDR3 region has the DNA TGTGCCAGCAGCGTAGATGGCATAGCATGGGGCACAGATACGCAGTATTTT.

J is TRBJ1-1 and V is TRBV7-4; D gene ambiguous. The length of the CDR3 is 13 residues. The ends were cut back, 1 base at V and 6 bases at J, with 9 bases in the middle. Germline V lookup: CDR1 SGHVT, CDR2 SQSDAQ. CDR3 in DNA: TGTGCCAGCAGCTTAGGTGGGGAGGCTGAAGCTTTCTTT. This codes for CASSLGGEAEAFF.

V and J are TRBV28 and TRBJ1-5; D remains ambiguous. CDR1 is MDHEN and CDR2 is SYDVKM in the germline V gene. The CDR3 sequence is 15 residues long. V was cut by 8 bases and J by 3 bases, with 17 bases left in between. This CDR3 reads CASGGHRALNQPQHF. The CDR3, as DNA: TGTGCCAGCGGCGGCCATCGCGCTCTCAATCAGCCCCAGCATTTT.

A note on this clone: This CDR3 is also generated by other DNA sequences in the sample. The J gene is TRBJ1-6, the V gene TRBV6-1; the D gene is possibly TRBD1 (6 bases). From germline, CDR1 is MNHNS and CDR2 SASEGT. Trimming removed 4 bases from V and 5 bases from J, with 6 bases in between. The CDR3 is 13 amino acids. The CDR3 bases are TGTGCCAGCAGTGGACAGGATAATTCACCCCTCCACTTT. Its translation: CASSGQDNSPLHF.

The V and J genes are TRBV27 and TRBJ1-5; TRBD1 might be the D (5 bases). The germline gives CDR1 MNHEY, CDR2 SMNVEV (reference sequence). This CDR3 has 13 residues. V shed 2 bases and J shed 7 bases, with 9 bases lying between them. This CDR3 reads CASSLAGNQPQHF. As DNA, the CDR3 is TGTGCCAGCAGTTTAGCAGGGAACCAGCCCCAGCATTTT.

A single count supports this clone. J is TRBJ2-3 and V is TRBV5-4; 7 bases match TRBD1. CDR3 length equals 14 residues. Germline-derived CDR1 and CDR2 are SGHNT and YYREEE (reference sequence). Trimming cost V 4 bases and J 10 bases; bases outside gene matches: 12. CDR3 loop: CASSLGTQGVSQYF. The CDR3 nucleotides are TGTGCCAGCAGCCTCGGGACCCAGGGGGTTTCGCAGTATTTT.

The gene calls are TRBV7-2 and TRBJ2-7; 7 nucleotides match TRBD1. In germline, CDR1 is SGHTA, CDR2 FQGNSA. This CDR3 comprises 14 residues. Trimming cost V 5 bases and J 4 bases; bases outside gene matches: 8. CDR3 bases: TGTGCCAGCAGCCGGACAGGAATTGGGTACGAGCAGTACTTC. It translates to CASSRTGIGYEQYF.

This chain links TRBV2 with TRBJ1-4; tentatively, D is TRBD1 (6 bases). This CDR3 region has 15 residues. Germline V gene sequence: CDR1 SNHLY, CDR2 FYNNEI. V was clipped by 1 base and J by 4 bases, with 10 bases between them. The CDR3 sequence is CASSEDVGGNEKLFF. Written as DNA, the CDR3 is TGTGCCAGCAGTGAAGATGTAGGGGGTAATGAAAAACTGTTTTTT. The whole variable domain, filled in from reference TRBV2 and TRBJ1-4, reads EPEVTQTPSHQVTQMGQEVILRCVPISNHLYFYWYRQILGQKVEFLVSFYNNEISEKSEIFDDQFSVERPDGSNFTLKIRSTKLEDSAMYFCASSEDVGGNEKLFFGSGTQLSVL.

The chain employs TRBV10-3 and TRBJ2-5; 9 nucleotides line up with TRBD2. The CDR3 runs to 16 residues. Germline CDR1 ENHRY, CDR2 SYGVKD. With 6 bases clipped from V and 0 bases from J, the junction kept 8 bases outside the gene matches. The CDR3 DNA reads TGTGCCATCAGAGACGGGGCTAGCGGGGACCAAGAGACCCAGTACTTC. Its translation is CAIRDGASGDQETQYF.

The chain is built from TRBV5-1 and TRBJ2-3; D possibly corresponds to TRBD1 (6 bases). Germline values: CDR1 SGHRS, CDR2 YFSETQ. The CDR3 is 19 amino acids. V lost 9 bases, J lost 2 bases, and 31 bases lay in between. CDR3 amino acids: CANPDDRFPPSRLTDTQYF. The CDR3 DNA reads TGCGCCAACCCCGACGACAGGTTCCCACCCAGCCGCCTCACAGATACGCAGTATTTT.

This clone has more than one count but fewer than ten. CDR3 sequence (DNA): TGTGCCAGCAGCGCGGGCAATCAGCCCCAGCATTTT. The encoded protein is CASSAGNQPQHF. The genes are TRBV5-6 and TRBJ1-5, with D hard to call. The V end was cut by 4 bases, the J end by 2 bases, with 4 bases between. CDR1 is SGHDT and CDR2 is YYEEEE in the germline V gene. This CDR3 is built from 12 residues.

The V call is TRBV27, the J call TRBJ2-5; 13 bases match TRBD2. The assigned J gene may be wrong: the sequence end matches TRBJ2-7 better. The CDR3 sequence is 14 residues long. Germline V gene sequence: CDR1 MNHEY, CDR2 SMNVEV (reference sequence). CDR3 in amino acids: CASSAGLAGYEQYF. The CDR3 DNA sequence: TGTGCCAGCAGTGCGGGACTAGCGGGGTACGAGCAGTACTTC.

The rearrangement links TRBV6-5 to TRBJ2-3; TRBD2 might be the D (7 bases). Trimming removed 2 bases at V and 11 bases at J, with 23 bases between. Germline CDR1 reads MNHEY; CDR2 reads SVGAGI. This CDR3 region has 16 residues. CDR3 in amino acids: CASSYALRGGYIGQYF. The CDR3 region has the DNA TGTGCCAGCAGTTACGCCTTGAGGGGGGGTTATATCGGGCAGTATTTT.

This chain uses TRBV6-6 with TRBJ2-1; 9 positions match TRBD2. Looked up from germline, CDR1 is MNHNY and CDR2 is SVGAGI (reference sequence). This CDR3 comprises 16 residues. The J segment lost 6 bases and the V segment lost 5 bases, leaving 11 bases of the junction unmatched. CDR3 sequence reads: CASSRAAGGWGNEQFF. DNA for the CDR3: TGTGCCAGCAGTAGAGCGGCGGGGGGGTGGGGCAATGAGCAGTTCTTC.

The chain has TRBV15 and TRBJ2-7, with TRBD2 matching 16 bases. Germline V CDR1 and CDR2: LNHNV, YYDKDF (reference sequence). With 5 bases clipped from V and 3 bases from J, the junction kept 4 bases outside the gene matches. The CDR3 runs 16 residues. In nucleotides, the CDR3 is TGTGCCACCAGCGGGACTAGCGGGAGGGCGGGCTACGAGCAGTACTTC. It yields the protein CATSGTSGRAGYEQYF. Variable domain in full (rest from reference TRBV15 and TRBJ2-7): DAMVIQNPRYQVTQFGKPVTLSCSQTLNHNVMYWYQQKSSQAPKLLFHYYDKDFNNEADTPDNFQSRRPNTSFCFLDIRSPGLGDTAMYLCATSGTSGRAGYEQYFGPGTRLTVT.

V usage is TRBV12-5 and J usage is TRBJ1-1; D may be TRBD1 (6 bases). CDR3 length: 13 amino acids. Germline lookup yields CDR1 LGHNT and CDR2 FRNRAP. V gave up 6 bases and J gave up 4 bases, with 12 bases separating them. CDR3 sequence (DNA): TGTGCTAGTGGACAAACAGGGAGCACTGAAGCTTTCTTT. Protein sequence: CASGQTGSTEAFF.

J is TRBJ2-2 and V is TRBV5-1, with 10 positions matching TRBD2. The CDR3 extends over 17 amino acids. The ends lost 4 bases at V and 3 bases at J; junction bases unmatched: 9. Germline V gene lookup returns CDR1 SGHRS and CDR2 YFSETQ. The CDR3 DNA reads TGCGCCAGCAGCCCCGAGCGGGGGGGCGTGGACACCGGGGAGCTGTTTTTT. It translates to CASSPERGGVDTGELFF.

The chain uses TRBV28 and TRBJ1-6; D is possibly TRBD1 (5 bases). CDR3 length equals 16 residues. V lost 6 bases to trimming and J lost 11 bases, with 23 bases between them. Germline V gene sequence: CDR1 MDHEN, CDR2 SYDVKM. The CDR3 is CASRRGYRPLLAPLHF. The DNA for the CDR3 is TGTGCCAGCAGAAGAGGTTACAGGCCGCTCTTGGCACCCCTCCACTTT.

The chain combines TRBV4-1 with TRBJ1-5, with D perhaps matching TRBD1 (5 bases). Germline-derived CDR1 and CDR2 are MGHRA and YSYEKL. Deletions cut 0 bases from V and 5 bases from J, with 11 bases between. The CDR3 has 15 amino acids. The CDR3 sequence is CASSQDLQGDQPQHF. The DNA for the CDR3 is TGCGCCAGCAGCCAAGACTTGCAGGGCGATCAGCCCCAGCATTTT.

The rearrangement links TRBV11-3 to TRBJ2-3, with 11 bases that match TRBD2. After removal of 5 bases from V and 4 bases from J, the junction contained 5 bases not matched to a gene. The germline V gene encodes CDR1 SGHNT and CDR2 YENEEA. There are 15 residues in the CDR3. CDR3 sequence (DNA): TGTGCCAGCAGCCAGACTAGCGGGAATGCAGATACGCAGTATTTT. This gives the protein CASSQTSGNADTQYF.

CDR3 protein: CASSSTSGGLSYNEQFF. CDR3 sequence (DNA): TGTGCCAGCTCTTCAACTAGCGGGGGCCTATCCTACAATGAGCAGTTCTTC. This chain joins TRBV18 and TRBJ2-1; 11 bases map to TRBD2. CDR3 length equals 17 residues. Germline trimming cut 6 bases from V and 1 base from J; bases unmatched to any gene: 8. Per the germline V gene, CDR1 is KGHSH and CDR2 is LQKENI. Drawing the rest from reference TRBV18 and TRBJ2-1, the complete variable domain is NAGVMQNPRHLVRRRGQEARLRCSPMKGHSHVYWYRQLPEEGLKFMVYLQKENIIDESGMPKERFSAEFPKEGPSILRIQQVVRGDSAAYFCASSSTSGGLSYNEQFFGPGTRLTVL.

The chain couples TRBV14 to TRBJ2-3, with 9 bases identical to TRBD2. After removal of 0 bases from V and 2 bases from J, the junction contained 9 bases not matched to a gene. Germline values: CDR1 SGHDN, CDR2 FVKESK. This CDR3 region has 18 residues. In DNA, the CDR3 is TGTGCCAGCAGCCAAGATCAAGTGGCGGGAGGGTACACAGATACGCAGTATTTT. Translated, it gives CASSQDQVAGGYTDTQYF.

The chain combines TRBV6-4 with TRBJ2-1; TRBD2 agrees at 9 bases. Germline lookup yields CDR1 MRHNA and CDR2 SNTAGT. Trimming removed 6 bases from V and 4 bases from J; junction bases left unmatched: 7. This CDR3 spans 15 amino acids. CDR3 sequence (DNA): TGTGCCAGCAGCCGGACTAGCGCGATGTACAATGAGCAGTTCTTC. Its translation: CASSRTSAMYNEQFF.

The rearrangement joins TRBV10-3 to TRBJ2-7; 7 positions match TRBD1. V was pared by 3 bases and J by 9 bases, with 5 bases of the junction left unmatched. This CDR3 is 12 amino acids long. Germline lookup yields CDR1 ENHRY and CDR2 SYGVKD. The CDR3 DNA follows: TGTGCCATCAGTGAAGGGGGCCCGGTGCAGTACTTC. Translation gives CAISEGGPVQYF.

The rearrangement links TRBV7-9 to TRBJ1-4, with 7 nucleotides matching TRBD1. Germline CDR1 is SEHNR and CDR2 is FQNEAQ (reference sequence). The CDR3 runs 19 residues. The V and J ends lost 2 bases and 8 bases, in that order; junction bases with no gene match: 20. CDR3 sequence (DNA): TGTGCCAGCAGCTTACGGGGTACGGGACAGCCGGCGGTTGAGGAAAAACTGTTTTTT. It is translated as CASSLRGTGQPAVEEKLFF.